The 21 T cell receptor beta chains below come from one sample, sequenced in a study of blood T cell repertoires in COVID-19. Produced via immunoSEQ multiplex PCR; TCRdb's table is partial and in-frame only. The repertoire includes approximately 310,000 clones, 75% to 90% of them detected once, and approximately 1.9% sits in the top ten. The sample was PBMCs or T cells enriched from blood (not recorded which). These receptors were taken from a woman aged 25 to 45 who had been exposed to COVID-19.

This chain connects TRBV19 to TRBJ1-5, with TRBD1 identical over 7 bases. The CDR3 consists of 16 residues. Germline V gives CDR1 LNHDA, CDR2 SQIVND (reference sequence). V lost 1 base to trimming and J lost 5 bases; unmatched junction nucleotides: 8. CDR3 in DNA: TGTGCCAGTAGTATAGCTAATGACAGGGCAGATCAGCCCCAGCATTTT. Its protein product is CASSIANDRADQPQHF.

CDR3 loop: CATRQYTDTQYF. The DNA of the CDR3 is TGTGCCACCCGACAGTACACAGATACGCAGTATTTT. The chain is built from TRBV30 and TRBJ2-3; D might be TRBD1 (5 bases). CDR3 length equals 12 residues. Germline V lookup: CDR1 GTSNPN, CDR2 SVGIG (reference sequence). The V end lost 8 bases, the J end lost 2 bases, and 11 bases lay between the germline ends.

This sequence joins TRBV5-4 and TRBJ1-2; TRBD1 agrees at 7 bases. The V gene end was trimmed by 3 bases and the J gene end by 2 bases; junction bases not matched to a gene: 4. The CDR3 is made up of 14 amino acids. Germline V gives CDR1 SGHNT, CDR2 YYREEE (reference sequence). The CDR3 here is CASSSQTGNYGYTF. As DNA, the CDR3 is TGTGCCAGCAGCTCACAGACAGGGAACTATGGCTACACCTTC. The full variable domain, rest sourced from reference TRBV5-4 and TRBJ1-2, is ETGVTQSPTHLIKTRGQQVTLRCSSQSGHNTVSWYQQALGQGPQFIFQYYREEENGRGNFPPRFSGLQFPNYSSELNVNALELDDSALYLCASSSQTGNYGYTFGSGTRLTVV.

This chain uses TRBV12-3 or TRBV12-4 with TRBJ1-2; no firm D call. There are 13 residues in the CDR3. Trimming pared 5 bases from V and 9 bases from J, leaving 16 bases between. This chain's CDR3 is CASSPRLRGSYTF. Written as DNA, the CDR3 is TGTGCCAGCAGTCCGCGACTCCGTGGAAGCTACACCTTC.

A single count supports this clone. The chain carries TRBV15 and TRBJ2-1, with 9 nucleotides matching TRBD2. Germline V lookup: CDR1 LNHNV, CDR2 YYDKDF (reference sequence). The trim removed 0 bases at V and 7 bases at J, leaving 7 bases unmatched. This CDR3 comprises 16 residues. CDR3 sequence: CATSRDPRLAENEQFF. The CDR3 region has the DNA TGTGCCACCAGCAGAGATCCGAGACTAGCGGAAAATGAGCAGTTCTTC.

This clone turned up a few times. The CDR3: CAISDDRAAYGYTF. CDR3 DNA sequence: TGTGCCATCAGTGATGACAGGGCGGCCTATGGCTACACCTTC. This chain connects TRBV10-3 to TRBJ1-2, with 7 bases lining up with TRBD1. The CDR3 runs 14 residues. Trimming took 3 bases from V and 4 from J; bases not matched to a gene: 5. CDR1 and CDR2 from the germline V gene are ENHRY and SYGVKD.

The chain has TRBV30 and TRBJ1-1; D gene uncertain. This CDR3 is 12 amino acids long. Germline CDR1 and CDR2: GTSNPN and SVGIG (reference sequence). Trimming removed 0 bases from V and 8 bases from J, with 10 bases in between. DNA of the CDR3: TGTGCCTGGAGTGTTCTCGGCGGGGAAGCTTTCTTT. It translates to CAWSVLGGEAFF.

This clone showed up just a few times. The J gene is TRBJ2-7, the V gene TRBV29-1, with 11 nucleotides matching TRBD1. The CDR3 extends over 14 amino acids. The junction had 9 bases not matched to a gene; V was cut back by 7 bases and J by 4 bases. The germline gives CDR1 SQVTM, CDR2 ANQGSEA. The CDR3 nucleotides are TGCAGCGCAACAACCGGGACAGGGGGATACGAGCAGTACTTC. This encodes CSATTGTGGYEQYF.

The V gene is TRBV4-1, the J gene TRBJ2-7; TRBD2 matches 8 bases. The CDR3 has 16 residues. CDR1 MGHRA and CDR2 YSYEKL come from the germline V gene. Trimming removed 0 bases from V and 3 bases from J; junction bases left unmatched: 7. CDR3 residues: CASSQEVRGGLYEQYF. The CDR3 DNA reads as TGCGCCAGCAGCCAAGAGGTACGGGGGGGCCTCTACGAGCAGTACTTC.

V is TRBV27 and J is TRBJ1-1; 8 nucleotides match TRBD1. Germline V gene lookup returns CDR1 MNHEY and CDR2 SMNVEV (reference sequence). With 2 bases clipped from V and 5 bases from J, the junction kept 7 bases outside the gene matches. The CDR3 loop spans 15 amino acids. CDR3 sequence (DNA): TGTGCCAGCAGTTTAGGGACAGGTTTAGGGACTGAAGCTTTCTTT. Encoded protein: CASSLGTGLGTEAFF.

The V gene is TRBV3-1 (or the pseudogene TRBV3-2), the J gene TRBJ2-4; 8 bases align to TRBD1. V was clipped by 7 bases and J by 2 bases; unmatched bases: 10. The CDR3 extends over 16 amino acids. Germline-derived CDR1 and CDR2 are LGHDT and YNNKEL (reference sequence). The CDR3: CASKRRQGQSKNIQYF. DNA for the CDR3: TGTGCCAGCAAACGAAGACAGGGGCAATCCAAAAACATTCAGTACTTC.

J is TRBJ2-2 and V is TRBV9; 8 bases are a match to TRBD2. The length of the CDR3 is 15 residues. With 7 bases clipped from V and 0 bases from J, the junction kept 5 bases outside the gene matches. Germline V gene lookup returns CDR1 SGDLS and CDR2 YYNGEE. CDR3 protein: CASSASGPNTGELFF. CDR3 bases: TGTGCCAGCTCGGCTAGCGGGCCGAACACCGGGGAGCTGTTTTTT.

V is TRBV9 and J is TRBJ1-3; D gene unclear. This CDR3 is built from 15 residues. V was clipped by 4 bases and J by 0 bases, with 11 bases between them. Germline V gene data show CDR1 as SGDLS and CDR2 as YYNGEE. CDR3 region: CASSPDGISGNTIYF. As DNA, the CDR3 is TGTGCCAGCAGCCCAGACGGGATCTCTGGAAACACCATATATTTT.

V and J are TRBV19 and TRBJ2-3; 11 bases fit TRBD2. This CDR3 comprises 18 residues. V lost 3 bases and J lost 0; bases outside the gene matches: 8. Germline V gives CDR1 LNHDA, CDR2 SQIVND (reference sequence). CDR3: CASSIRLAGFTSTDTQYF. For the CDR3, the DNA is TGTGCCAGTAGTATTCGACTAGCGGGGTTTACTAGCACAGATACGCAGTATTTT. Together with reference TRBV19 and TRBJ2-3, the CDR3 gives the full variable domain: DGGITQSPKYLFRKEGQNVTLSCEQNLNHDAMYWYRQDPGQGLRLIYYSQIVNDFQKGDIAEGYSVSREKKESFPLTVTSAQKNPTAFYLCASSIRLAGFTSTDTQYFGPGTRLTVL.

This clone came up a few times. This chain connects TRBV5-1 to TRBJ2-6, with no clear D. V lost 7 bases, J lost 0 bases, and 17 bases lay in between. Germline lookup yields CDR1 SGHRS and CDR2 YFSETQ. This CDR3 spans 17 amino acids. For the CDR3, the DNA is TGCGCCAGCGCTGGGCAGCCTGCGAGCTCTGGGGCCAACGTCCTGACTTTC. Translating it yields CASAGQPASSGANVLTF.

The rearrangement joins TRBV28 to TRBJ1-2; 9 bases are shared with TRBD1. Per the germline V gene, CDR1 is MDHEN and CDR2 is SYDVKM. Trimming at V came to 7 bases and at J to 5 bases, leaving 8 bases not matched to a gene. The CDR3 extends over 14 amino acids. CDR3 nucleotide sequence: TGTGCCAGCATACCCGGGACAGGGTGGTATGGCTACACCTTC. Translation: CASIPGTGWYGYTF.

The rearrangement joins TRBV28 to TRBJ1-3, with unresolved D. The CDR3 covers 14 residues. With 5 bases removed from V and 7 bases from J, the gap between germline ends came to 15 bases. Germline V gene data show CDR1 as MDHEN and CDR2 as SYDVKM. CDR3 sequence: CASSARRVWNTIYF. CDR3 DNA: TGTGCCAGCAGTGCCCGCCGGGTTTGGAACACCATATATTTT.

The chain has TRBV5-4 and TRBJ2-7, with 8 bases fitting TRBD2. The CDR3 sequence is 16 residues long. Germline values: CDR1 SGHNT, CDR2 YYREEE (reference sequence). The ends lost 0 bases at V and 4 bases at J; junction bases unmatched: 9. The CDR3 is CASSLAAGGGSYEQYF. The CDR3 coding sequence is TGTGCCAGCAGCTTGGCGGCGGGGGGTGGATCTTACGAGCAGTACTTC.

The V and J genes are TRBV30 and TRBJ1-2; TRBD1 matches at 7 bases. Germline CDR1 and CDR2: GTSNPN and SVGIG (reference sequence). The CDR3 is made up of 12 amino acids. V lost 2 bases and J lost 4; bases outside the gene matches: 1. As DNA, the CDR3 is TGTGCCTGGAGTTCAGGGGGCTATGGCTACACCTTC. Protein: CAWSSGGYGYTF. The full variable domain, in which reference TRBV30 and TRBJ1-2 provide the parts outside the CDR3, is SQTIHQWPATLVQPVGSPLSLECTVEGTSNPNLYWYRQAAGRGLQLLFYSVGIGQISSEVPQNLSASRPQDRQFILSSKKLLLSDSGFYLCAWSSGGYGYTFGSGTRLTVV.

The J gene is TRBJ1-2, the V gene TRBV5-1; D is possibly TRBD1 (6 bases). Germline V lookup: CDR1 SGHRS, CDR2 YFSETQ. The ends were cut back, 4 bases at V and 4 bases at J, with 17 bases in the middle. This CDR3 has 15 amino acids. The DNA for the CDR3 is TGCGCCAGCAGCCTAGGACAGAGGGACCTCTATGGCTACACCTTC. It translates to CASSLGQRDLYGYTF.

This clone was seen a single time. The chain couples TRBV9 to TRBJ2-3, with D maybe TRBD2 (6 bases). In germline, CDR1 is SGDLS, CDR2 YYNGEE. The CDR3 contains 16 residues. Between the trimmed V and J ends, which lost 0 bases and 1 base, there was a span of 12 bases. The CDR3 loop reads CASSVAGLSRTDTQYF. Here the CDR3 DNA reads TGTGCCAGCAGCGTAGCGGGACTTTCTCGCACAGATACGCAGTATTTT.